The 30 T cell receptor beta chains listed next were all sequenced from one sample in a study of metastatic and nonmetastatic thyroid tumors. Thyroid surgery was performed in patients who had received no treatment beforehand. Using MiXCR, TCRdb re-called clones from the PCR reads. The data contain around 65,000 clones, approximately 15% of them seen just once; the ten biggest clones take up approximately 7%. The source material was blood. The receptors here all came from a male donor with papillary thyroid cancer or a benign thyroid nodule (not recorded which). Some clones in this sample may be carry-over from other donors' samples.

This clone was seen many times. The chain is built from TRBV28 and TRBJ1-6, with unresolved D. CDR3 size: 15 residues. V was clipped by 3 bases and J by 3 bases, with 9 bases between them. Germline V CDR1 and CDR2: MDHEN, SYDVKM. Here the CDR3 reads CASSFKGIYNSPLHF. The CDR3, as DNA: TGTGCCAGCAGTTTCAAAGGGATCTATAATTCACCCCTCCACTTT.

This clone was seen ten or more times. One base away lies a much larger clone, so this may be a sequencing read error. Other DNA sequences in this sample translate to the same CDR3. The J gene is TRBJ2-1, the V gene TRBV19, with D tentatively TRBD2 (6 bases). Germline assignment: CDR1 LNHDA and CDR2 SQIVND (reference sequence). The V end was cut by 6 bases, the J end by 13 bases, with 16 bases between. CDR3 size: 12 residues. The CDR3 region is CASSTPRREQFF. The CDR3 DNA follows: TGTGCCAGTAGCACCCCTCGGAGGGAACAGTTCTTC.

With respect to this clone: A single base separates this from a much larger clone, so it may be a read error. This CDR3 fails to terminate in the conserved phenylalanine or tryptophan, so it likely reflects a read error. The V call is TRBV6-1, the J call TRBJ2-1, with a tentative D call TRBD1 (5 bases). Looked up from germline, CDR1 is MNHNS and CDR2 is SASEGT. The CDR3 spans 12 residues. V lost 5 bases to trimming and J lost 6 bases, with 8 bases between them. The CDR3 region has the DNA TGTGCCAGCAGTCAGGGAACCAATGAGCAGTTCCTC. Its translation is CASSQGTNEQFL.

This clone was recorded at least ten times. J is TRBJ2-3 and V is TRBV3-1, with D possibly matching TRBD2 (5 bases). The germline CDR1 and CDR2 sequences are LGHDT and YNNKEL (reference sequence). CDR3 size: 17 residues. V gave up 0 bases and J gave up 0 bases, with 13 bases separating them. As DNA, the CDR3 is TGTGCCAGCAGCCAAGATGGGAGTTTCCGTAGCACAGATACGCAGTATTTT. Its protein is CASSQDGSFRSTDTQYF.

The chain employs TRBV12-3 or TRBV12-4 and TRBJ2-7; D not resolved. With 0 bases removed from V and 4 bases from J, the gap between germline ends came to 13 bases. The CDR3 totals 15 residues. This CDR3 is CASSLAPLDGYEQYF. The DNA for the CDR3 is TGTGCCAGCAGTTTAGCTCCATTGGACGGGTACGAGCAGTACTTC.

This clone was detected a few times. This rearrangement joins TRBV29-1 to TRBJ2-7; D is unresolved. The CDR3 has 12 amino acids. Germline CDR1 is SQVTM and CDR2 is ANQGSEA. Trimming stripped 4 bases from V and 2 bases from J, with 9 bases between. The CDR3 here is CSVGDDTYEQYF. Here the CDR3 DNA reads TGCAGCGTTGGAGATGACACCTACGAGCAGTACTTC.

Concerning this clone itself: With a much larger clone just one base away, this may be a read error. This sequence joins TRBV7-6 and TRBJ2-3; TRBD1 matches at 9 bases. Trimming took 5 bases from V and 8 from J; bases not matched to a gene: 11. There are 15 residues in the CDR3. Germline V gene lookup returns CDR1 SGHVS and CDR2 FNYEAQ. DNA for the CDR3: TGTGCCAGCAGCCGCGGGACAGGGCAAGCAGGTACGCAGTATTTT. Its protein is CASSRGTGQAGTQYF.

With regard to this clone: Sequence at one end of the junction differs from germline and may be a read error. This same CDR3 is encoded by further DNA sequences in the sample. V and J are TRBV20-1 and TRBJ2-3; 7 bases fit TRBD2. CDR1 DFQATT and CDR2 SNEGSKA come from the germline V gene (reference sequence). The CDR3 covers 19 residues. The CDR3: CSALKGRGPNRSSTDTQYF. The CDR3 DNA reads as TGCAGTGCCCTTAAGGGGAGGGGCCCTAATCGATCTAGCACGGATACGCAGTATTTT.

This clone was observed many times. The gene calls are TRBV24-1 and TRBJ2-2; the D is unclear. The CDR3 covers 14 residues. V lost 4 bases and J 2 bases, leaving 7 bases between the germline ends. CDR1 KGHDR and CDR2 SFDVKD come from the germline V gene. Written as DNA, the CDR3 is TGTGCCACCAGTGAGGATCCCAACACCGGGGAGCTGTTTTTT. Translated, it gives CATSEDPNTGELFF.

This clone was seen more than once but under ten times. Written as DNA, the CDR3 is TGTGCCAGCAGCTCAGCTTCCTACGAGCAGTACGTC. Translated: CASSSASYEQYV. J is TRBJ2-7 and V is TRBV27; unclear D gene. Germline V CDR1 and CDR2: MNHEY, SMNVEV (reference sequence). CDR3 length equals 12 residues. Trimming stripped 6 bases from V and 1 base from J, with 7 bases between.

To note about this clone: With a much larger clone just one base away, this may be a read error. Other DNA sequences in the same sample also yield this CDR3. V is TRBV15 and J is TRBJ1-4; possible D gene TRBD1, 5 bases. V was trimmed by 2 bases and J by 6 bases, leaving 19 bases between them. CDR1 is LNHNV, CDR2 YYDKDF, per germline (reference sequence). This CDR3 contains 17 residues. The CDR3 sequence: CATSRLGTADLDEKLFF. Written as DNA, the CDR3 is TGTGCCACCAGCAGACTAGGGACGGCCGACCTCGATGAAAAACTGTTTTTT.

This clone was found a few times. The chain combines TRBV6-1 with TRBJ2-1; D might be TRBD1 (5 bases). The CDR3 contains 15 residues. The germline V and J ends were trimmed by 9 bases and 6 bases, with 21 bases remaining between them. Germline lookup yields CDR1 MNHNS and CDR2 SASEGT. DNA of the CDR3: TGTGCCAGTAGTTCCTTTGTAGGGGCGATCAATGAGCAGTTCTTC. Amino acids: CASSSFVGAINEQFF.

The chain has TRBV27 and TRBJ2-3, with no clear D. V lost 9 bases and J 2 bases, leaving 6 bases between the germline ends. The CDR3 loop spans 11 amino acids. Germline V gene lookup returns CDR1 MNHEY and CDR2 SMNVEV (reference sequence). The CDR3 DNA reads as TGTGCCAGTCATTACACAGATACGCAGTATTTT. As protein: CASHYTDTQYF.

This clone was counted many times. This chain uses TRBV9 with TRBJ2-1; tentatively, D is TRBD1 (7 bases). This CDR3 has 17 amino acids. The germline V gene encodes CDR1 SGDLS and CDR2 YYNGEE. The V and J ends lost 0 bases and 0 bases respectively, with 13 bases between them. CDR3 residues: CASSVAGGTVSYNEQFF. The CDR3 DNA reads TGTGCCAGCAGCGTAGCAGGGGGGACGGTCTCCTACAATGAGCAGTTCTTC.

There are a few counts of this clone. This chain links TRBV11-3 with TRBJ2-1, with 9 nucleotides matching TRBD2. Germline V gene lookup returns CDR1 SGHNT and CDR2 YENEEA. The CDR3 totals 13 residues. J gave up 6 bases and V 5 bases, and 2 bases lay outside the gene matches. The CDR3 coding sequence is TGTGCCAGCAGCGCTAGCGGGATCAATGAGCAGTTCTTC. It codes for CASSASGINEQFF.

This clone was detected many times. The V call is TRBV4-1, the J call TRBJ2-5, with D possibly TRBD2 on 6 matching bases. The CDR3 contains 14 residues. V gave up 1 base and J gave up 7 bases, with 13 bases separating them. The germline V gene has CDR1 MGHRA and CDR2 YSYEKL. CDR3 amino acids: CASSQGLRDGTQYF. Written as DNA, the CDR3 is TGCGCCAGCAGCCAAGGATTGCGGGATGGGACCCAGTACTTC.

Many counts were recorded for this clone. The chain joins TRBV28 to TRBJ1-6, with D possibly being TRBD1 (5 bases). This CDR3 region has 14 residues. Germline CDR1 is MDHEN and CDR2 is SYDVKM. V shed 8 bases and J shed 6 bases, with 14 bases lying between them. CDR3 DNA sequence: TGTGCCAGCTTTGGAGACGGGGGTAATTCACCCCTCCACTTT. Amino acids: CASFGDGGNSPLHF.

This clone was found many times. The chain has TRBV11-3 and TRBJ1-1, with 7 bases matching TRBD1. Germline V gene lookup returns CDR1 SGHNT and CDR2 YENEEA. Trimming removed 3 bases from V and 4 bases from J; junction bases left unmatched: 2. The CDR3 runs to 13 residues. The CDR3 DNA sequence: TGTGCCAGCAGCTTCCGACAGGGCACTGAAGCTTTCTTT. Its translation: CASSFRQGTEAFF.

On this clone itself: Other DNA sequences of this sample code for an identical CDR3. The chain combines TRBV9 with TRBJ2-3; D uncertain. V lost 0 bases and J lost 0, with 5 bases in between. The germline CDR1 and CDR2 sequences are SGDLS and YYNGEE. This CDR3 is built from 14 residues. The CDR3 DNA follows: TGTGCCAGCAGCGTAGGTGGGAGCACAGATACGCAGTATTTT. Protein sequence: CASSVGGSTDTQYF.

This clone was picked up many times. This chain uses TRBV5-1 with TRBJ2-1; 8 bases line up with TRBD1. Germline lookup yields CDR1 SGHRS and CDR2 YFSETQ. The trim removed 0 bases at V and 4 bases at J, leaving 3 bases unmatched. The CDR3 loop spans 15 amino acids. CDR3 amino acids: CASSLEGQGYNEQFF. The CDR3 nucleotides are TGCGCCAGCAGCTTGGAAGGACAGGGTTACAATGAGCAGTTCTTC.

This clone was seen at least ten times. Here the CDR3 DNA reads TGCGCCAGCAGCACGGGACTAGCGGGAGATTCAGGGTCAGAGACCCAGTACTTC. This translates into CASSTGLAGDSGSETQYF. V is TRBV5-1 and J is TRBJ2-5; TRBD2 matches 14 bases. The CDR3 spans 18 residues. V was clipped by 4 bases and J by 4 bases; unmatched bases: 12. Germline-derived CDR1 and CDR2 are SGHRS and YFSETQ. Variable domain in full (rest from reference TRBV5-1 and TRBJ2-5): KAGVTQTPRYLIKTRGQQVTLSCSPISGHRSVSWYQQTPGQGLQFLFEYFSETQRNKGNFPGRFSGRQFSNSRSEMNVSTLELGDSALYLCASSTGLAGDSGSETQYFGPGTRLLVL.

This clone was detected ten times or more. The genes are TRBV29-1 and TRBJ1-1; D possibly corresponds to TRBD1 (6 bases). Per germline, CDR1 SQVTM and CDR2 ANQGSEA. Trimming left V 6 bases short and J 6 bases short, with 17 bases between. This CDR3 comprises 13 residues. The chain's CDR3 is CSVKSRGGAEAFF. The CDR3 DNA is TGCAGCGTGAAAAGCAGGGGCGGCGCTGAAGCTTTCTTT.

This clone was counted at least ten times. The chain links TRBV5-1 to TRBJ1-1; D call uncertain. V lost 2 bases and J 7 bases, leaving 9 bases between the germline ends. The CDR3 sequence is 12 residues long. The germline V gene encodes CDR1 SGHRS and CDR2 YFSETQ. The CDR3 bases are TGCGCCAGCAGCTTTATTGACGGTGAAGCTTTCTTT. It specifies CASSFIDGEAFF.

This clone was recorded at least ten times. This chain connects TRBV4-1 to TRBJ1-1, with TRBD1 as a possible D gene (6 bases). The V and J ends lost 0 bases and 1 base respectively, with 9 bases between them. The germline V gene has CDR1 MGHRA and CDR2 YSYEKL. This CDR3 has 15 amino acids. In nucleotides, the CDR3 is TGCGCCAGCAGCCAAGACCCCAGGGGGAACACTGAAGCTTTCTTT. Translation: CASSQDPRGNTEAFF.

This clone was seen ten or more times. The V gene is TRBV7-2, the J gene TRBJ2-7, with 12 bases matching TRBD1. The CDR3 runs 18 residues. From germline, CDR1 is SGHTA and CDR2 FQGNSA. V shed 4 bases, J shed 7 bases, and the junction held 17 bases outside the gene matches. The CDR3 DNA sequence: TGTGCCAGCAGCTCATTATACACCGGGACAGGGGGCGCGGGGGAGCAGTACGTC. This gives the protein CASSSLYTGTGGAGEQYV.

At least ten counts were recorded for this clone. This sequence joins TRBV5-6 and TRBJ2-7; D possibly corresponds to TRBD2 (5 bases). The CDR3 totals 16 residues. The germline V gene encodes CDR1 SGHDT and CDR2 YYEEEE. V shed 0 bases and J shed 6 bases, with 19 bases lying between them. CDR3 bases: TGTGCCAGCAGCTTGGGTTTGAGGGTTGGAGCGCGCGAGCAGTACTTC. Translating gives CASSLGLRVGAREQYF. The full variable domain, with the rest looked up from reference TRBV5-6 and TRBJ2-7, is DAGVTQSPTHLIKTRGQQVTLRCSPKSGHDTVSWYQQALGQGPQFIFQYYEEEERQRGNFPDRFSGHQFPNYSSELNVNALLLGDSALYLCASSLGLRVGAREQYFGPGTRLTVT.

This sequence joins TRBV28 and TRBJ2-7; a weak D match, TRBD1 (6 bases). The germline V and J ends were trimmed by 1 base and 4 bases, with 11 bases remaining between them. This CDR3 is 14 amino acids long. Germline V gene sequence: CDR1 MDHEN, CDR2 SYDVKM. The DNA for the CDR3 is TGTGCCAGCAGTTTATACAGGGATTCGTACGAGCAGTACTTC. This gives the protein CASSLYRDSYEQYF.

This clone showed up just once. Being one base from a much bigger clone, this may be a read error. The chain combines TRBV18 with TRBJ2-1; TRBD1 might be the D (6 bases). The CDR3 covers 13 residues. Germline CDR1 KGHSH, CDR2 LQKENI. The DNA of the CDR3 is TGTGCCATCTCACCGGTACAGGGCAATGAGCAGTTCTTC. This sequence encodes CAISPVQGNEQFF.

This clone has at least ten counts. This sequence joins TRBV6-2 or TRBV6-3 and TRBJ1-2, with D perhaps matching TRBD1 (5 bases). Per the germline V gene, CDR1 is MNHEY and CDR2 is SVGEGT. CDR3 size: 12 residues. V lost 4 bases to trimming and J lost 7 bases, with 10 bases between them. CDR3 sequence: CASSSPTGGYTF. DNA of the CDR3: TGTGCCAGCAGTTCCCCTACAGGTGGCTACACCTTC.

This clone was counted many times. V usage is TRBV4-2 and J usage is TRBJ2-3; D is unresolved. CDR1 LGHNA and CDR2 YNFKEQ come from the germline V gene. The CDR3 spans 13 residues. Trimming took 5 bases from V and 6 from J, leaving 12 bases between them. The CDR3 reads CASSALGRDTQYF. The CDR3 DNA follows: TGTGCCAGCAGCGCCCTGGGAAGGGATACGCAGTATTTT.